Listed here are 21 T cell receptor beta chains from one sample, sequenced in a study of cytomegalovirus exposure and HLA in healthy donors. Vbeta (60) and Jbeta (13) primers were used in the PCR. Clones were read by immunoSEQ multiplex PCR, and TCRdb kept only the in-frame ones, dropping some. In the table there are about 150,000 clones, 60% to 85% of which are singletons. The material sequenced was PBMCs. These receptor sequences come from a woman aged 40 to 55 in good health and CMV-seronegative.

In this sample, this clone turned up once. The genes are TRBV6-5 and TRBJ1-4; TRBD1 is a possible D gene (5 bases). In germline, CDR1 is MNHEY, CDR2 SVGAGI. Trimming stripped 8 bases from V and 4 bases from J, with 11 bases between. The CDR3 spans 13 residues. The CDR3 loop is CASQGLFNEKLFF. The CDR3 nucleotides are TGTGCCAGCCAGGGACTGTTTAATGAAAAACTGTTTTTT.

This clone has more than one count but fewer than ten. The chain joins TRBV5-1 to TRBJ2-3, with a tentative D call TRBD1 (5 bases). From germline, CDR1 is SGHRS and CDR2 YFSETQ. V was pared by 6 bases and J by 0 bases, with 11 bases between. This CDR3 comprises 14 residues. This CDR3 reads CASTMGQSTDTQYF. The CDR3 DNA reads as TGCGCCAGCACCATGGGGCAGAGCACAGATACGCAGTATTTT.

Regarding this clone: One end of the junction does not line up with germline, which may come from a read error. The J gene is TRBJ1-3, the V gene TRBV5-1; tentatively, D is TRBD1 (5 bases). The germline V gene encodes CDR1 SGHRS and CDR2 YFSETQ. This CDR3 is built from 17 residues. The CDR3 reads CAGSAQEGVSSGNTIYF. As DNA, the CDR3 is TGCGCCGGCAGCGCCCAAGAAGGGGTCAGCTCTGGAAACACCATATATTTT.

The chain recombines TRBV7-9 with TRBJ1-1; no reliable D call. The ends were cut back, 6 bases at V and 4 bases at J, with 9 bases in the middle. From germline, CDR1 is SEHNR and CDR2 FQNEAQ (reference sequence). The CDR3 is 12 residues long. The CDR3 region has the DNA TGTGCCAGCAGGCCTGCTAGCACTGAAGCTTTCTTT. This translates into CASRPASTEAFF.

This chain connects TRBV5-1 to TRBJ1-2, with TRBD1 identical over 10 bases. V lost 4 bases and J lost 8; bases outside the gene matches: 5. The CDR3 consists of 13 residues. Germline V gene data show CDR1 as SGHRS and CDR2 as YFSETQ. For the CDR3, the DNA is TGCGCCAGCAGCCCTGGGACAGGGGAAGGCTACACCTTC. Amino acid sequence: CASSPGTGEGYTF.

J is TRBJ1-2 and V is TRBV6-1; tentatively, D is TRBD1 (6 bases). V lost 7 bases to trimming and J lost 4 bases, with 7 bases between them. The CDR3 is 11 residues long. Per the germline V gene, CDR1 is MNHNS and CDR2 is SASEGT. The CDR3 coding sequence is TGTGCCAGCAACAGGGCCTATGGCTACACCTTC. Amino acid sequence: CASNRAYGYTF.

This sequence joins TRBV27 and TRBJ1-4, with D perhaps matching TRBD1 (5 bases). Per germline, CDR1 MNHEY and CDR2 SMNVEV (reference sequence). The CDR3 totals 14 residues. V lost 3 bases, J lost 6 bases, and 11 bases lay in between. For the CDR3, the DNA is TGTGCCAGCAGTTTTCAGGGTAGGGATGAAAAACTGTTTTTT. As protein: CASSFQGRDEKLFF. Variable domain in full (rest from reference TRBV27 and TRBJ1-4): EAQVTQNPRYLITVTGKKLTVTCSQNMNHEYMSWYRQDPGLGLRQIYYSMNVEVTDKGDVPEGYKVSRKEKRNFPLILESPSPNQTSLYFCASSFQGRDEKLFFGSGTQLSVL.

The chain recombines TRBV5-1 with TRBJ2-3; D gene uncertain. Germline V gene data show CDR1 as SGHRS and CDR2 as YFSETQ. Trimming took off 6 bases at V and 2 bases at J, with 7 bases between the two ends. The CDR3 loop spans 12 amino acids. CDR3 loop: CASIGDTDTQYF. CDR3 nucleotides: TGCGCCAGCATCGGTGACACAGATACGCAGTATTTT.

The chain combines TRBV11-3 with TRBJ1-3; TRBD1 matches 7 bases. This CDR3 has 15 residues. Germline V CDR1 and CDR2: SGHNT, YENEEA. V trimming: 2 bases; J trimming: 8 bases; junction bases outside the gene matches: 9. The CDR3 DNA reads as TGTGCCAGCAGCTTAATCACAGGGGTATTGGACACCATATATTTT. It encodes CASSLITGVLDTIYF.

This chain connects TRBV9 to TRBJ2-3, with D possibly matching TRBD2 (5 bases). V gave up 0 bases and J gave up 2 bases, with 10 bases separating them. The CDR3 covers 15 residues. Germline-derived CDR1 and CDR2 are SGDLS and YYNGEE. CDR3 sequence reads: CASSVGVGDTDTQYF. The DNA for the CDR3 is TGTGCCAGCAGCGTAGGGGTGGGAGACACAGATACGCAGTATTTT.

The rearrangement links TRBV6-5 to TRBJ1-2; D uncertain. V shed 0 bases and J shed 5 bases, with 10 bases lying between them. CDR1 MNHEY and CDR2 SVGAGI come from the germline V gene. This CDR3 contains 14 residues. The CDR3 region is CASSYSSAGYGYTF. The CDR3 bases are TGTGCCAGCAGTTACTCGAGTGCGGGGTATGGCTACACCTTC.

J is TRBJ2-3 and V is TRBV6-5, with D maybe TRBD2 (5 bases). Germline V gene sequence: CDR1 MNHEY, CDR2 SVGAGI. CDR3 length: 13 residues. Trimming cost V 5 bases and J 3 bases, with 9 bases left between them. Written as DNA, the CDR3 is TGTGCCAGCAGTCTAGCTATGACAGATACGCAGTATTTT. It translates to CASSLAMTDTQYF.

This clone appeared a single time. The chain combines TRBV6-1 with TRBJ1-2; TRBD1 matches 11 bases. The CDR3 extends over 17 amino acids. Germline V lookup: CDR1 MNHNS, CDR2 SASEGT. After removal of 0 bases from V and 4 bases from J, the junction contained 7 bases not matched to a gene. CDR3 sequence: CASSEAVPGQGVYGYTF. CDR3 in DNA: TGTGCCAGCAGTGAAGCGGTGCCGGGACAGGGGGTCTATGGCTACACCTTC.

The gene calls are TRBV7-9 and TRBJ2-7; D gene unclear. V was pared by 2 bases and J by 7 bases, with 12 bases between. CDR1 is SEHNR, CDR2 FQNEAQ, per germline (reference sequence). The CDR3 is 13 amino acids. As DNA, the CDR3 is TGTGCCAGCAGCTTAAACACCCATCGTGAGCAGTACTTC. Residues: CASSLNTHREQYF.

The chain couples TRBV6-1 to TRBJ1-5; 8 bases align to TRBD1. V was pared by 9 bases and J by 6 bases, with 4 bases of the junction left unmatched. Germline V gene data show CDR1 as MNHNS and CDR2 as SASEGT. This CDR3 contains 12 residues. This CDR3 is CASTTGAQPQHF. The CDR3 nucleotides read TGTGCCAGTACGACAGGGGCTCAGCCCCAGCATTTT.

The rearrangement links TRBV28 to TRBJ1-6; D not certain. Trimming shortened V by 8 bases and J by 0 bases, and 11 bases separated the two germline ends. The CDR3 runs to 15 residues. Germline assignment: CDR1 MDHEN and CDR2 SYDVKM. In DNA, the CDR3 is TGTGCCAGCTATTGGGCCCGCTCCTATAATTCACCCCTCCACTTT. Translated, it gives CASYWARSYNSPLHF.

This chain links TRBV29-1 with TRBJ1-4; tentative D call: TRBD1 (6 bases). Germline loops: CDR1 SQVTM, CDR2 ANQGSEA. With 4 bases removed from V and 8 bases from J, the gap between germline ends came to 14 bases. The CDR3 extends over 13 amino acids. In DNA, the CDR3 is TGCAGCGTTGCTTCAGGGGAGGGGGAAAAACTGTTTTTT. Amino acid sequence: CSVASGEGEKLFF.

The chain employs TRBV10-2 and TRBJ2-3; possible D gene TRBD1, 5 bases. Trimming pared 8 bases from V and 6 bases from J, leaving 12 bases between. This CDR3 spans 12 amino acids. Per the germline V gene, CDR1 is WSHSY and CDR2 is SAAADI. In DNA, the CDR3 is TGCGCCAGCTCTCAGGGTGGGGATACGCAGTATTTT. It yields the protein CASSQGGDTQYF.

The J gene is TRBJ1-1, the V gene TRBV5-4, with no clear D. The CDR3 covers 16 residues. In germline, CDR1 is SGHNT, CDR2 YYREEE (reference sequence). The V end lost 0 bases, the J end lost 5 bases, and 17 bases lay between the germline ends. CDR3 region: CASSLDSPVVGTEAFF. CDR3 sequence (DNA): TGTGCCAGCAGCTTGGACAGTCCTGTAGTGGGTACTGAAGCTTTCTTT.

The chain employs TRBV19 and TRBJ1-2; 8 bases fit TRBD1. This CDR3 has 15 residues. Trimming cost V 5 bases and J 6 bases; bases outside gene matches: 11. CDR1 and CDR2 from the germline V gene are LNHDA and SQIVND (reference sequence). The CDR3 DNA follows: TGTGCCAGTAGTTTGGTTGTGGCAGGGGGCGATGGCTACACCTTC. It translates to CASSLVVAGGDGYTF.

The chain joins TRBV4-1 to TRBJ2-7; the match to TRBD2 covers 12 bases. Per the germline V gene, CDR1 is MGHRA and CDR2 is YSYEKL. The CDR3 covers 16 residues. The ends lost 2 bases at V and 4 bases at J; junction bases unmatched: 6. CDR3 protein: CASSQRALAGGYEQYF. The CDR3 DNA sequence: TGCGCCAGCAGCCAACGAGCACTAGCGGGAGGATACGAGCAGTACTTC.